This entry describes one T cell receptor beta chain. CDR1 is LGHNA, CDR2 YNFKEQ, per germline. Trimming removed 1 base at V and 6 bases at J, with 7 bases between. The length of the CDR3 is 13 residues. This sample is part of a study of T-cell memory formation after mild COVID-19. TCRdb reprocessed the 5' RACE reads with MiXCR, giving one entry per CDR3 protein. In the table there are around 320,000 distinct CDR3 sequences, around 27% of which are singletons. The chain recombines TRBV4-2 with TRBJ2-1, with D perhaps matching TRBD2 (5 bases). The TCR originated in an adult woman who had mild COVID-19 (a few samples of this study predate the infection). Cell type and time point are not known. Specimen: PBMCs or a T cell subset sorted from them (not recorded which). CDR3 amino acids: CASSQVSVNEQFF. The CDR3 nucleotides read TGTGCCAGCAGCCAAGTTAGCGTCAATGAGCAGTTCTTC.